These 3 T cell receptor beta chains were all obtained from the same sample, sequenced in a study of shared T cell receptors in the human thymus listed by TCRdb under 2021. Library creation used the immunoSEQ multiplex PCR assay. TCRdb retrieved this table from immuneACCESS and kept in-frame rearrangements only. Not all clones are present; in checked studies, unresolved V genes account for under half, and no reason is known for the remainder. This sample has approximately 400,000 clones in its table, and more than 85% of those were observed once. The ten largest make up about 0.02% of the sample. Sequencing used thymocytes. These receptors all stem from a human donor.

The chain uses TRBV27 and TRBJ2-3; 9 bases map to TRBD2. The CDR3 totals 16 residues. Germline assignment: CDR1 MNHEY and CDR2 SMNVEV (reference sequence). The J segment lost 6 bases and the V segment lost 5 bases, leaving 12 bases of the junction unmatched. Here the CDR3 DNA reads TGTGCCAGCAGTATGACTAGCGGCCATGTATGGGATACGCAGTATTTT. It codes for CASSMTSGHVWDTQYF.

The gene calls are TRBV30 and TRBJ2-3; 9 bases agree with TRBD2. The CDR3 runs 14 residues. Germline V lookup: CDR1 GTSNPN, CDR2 SVGIG (reference sequence). The ends lost 4 bases at V and 4 bases at J; junction bases unmatched: 6. CDR3 in amino acids: CAWMGREGADTQYF. CDR3 nucleotides: TGTGCCTGGATGGGGCGGGAGGGGGCAGATACGCAGTATTTT.

The V call is TRBV5-4, the J call TRBJ1-1, with 7 bases matching TRBD1. There are 16 residues in the CDR3. V gave up 2 bases and J gave up 1 base; unmatched junction bases: 8. The V gene's germline CDR1 is SGHNT and CDR2 YYREEE (reference sequence). The CDR3 region is CASSFILDRANTEAFF. For the CDR3, the DNA is TGTGCCAGCAGCTTTATTCTCGACAGGGCGAACACTGAAGCTTTCTTT.